The 25 T cell receptor beta chains below were found in one sample sequenced in a study of blood T cell repertoires in COVID-19. TCRdb's table, derived via immunoSEQ multiplex PCR, lists solely in-frame clones and lacks some. Of 60,000 to 90,000 clones in the sample, around 79% were seen once. The sequenced material came from peripheral blood. The receptors were sampled from a man in his 60s with acute or convalescent COVID-19.

The gene calls are TRBV6-5 and TRBJ1-2, with 8 bases fitting TRBD1. The CDR3 extends over 14 amino acids. Trimming at V came to 8 bases and at J to 7 bases, leaving 12 bases not matched to a gene. CDR1 MNHEY and CDR2 SVGAGI come from the germline V gene. CDR3 in DNA: TGTGCCAGCTTCACTACCACAGGGGGAAGTGGCTACACCTTC. Encoded protein: CASFTTTGGSGYTF.

The CDR3 coding sequence is TGTGCCAGCAAGAGACCTTCGGGGGAGACCCAGTACTTC. Amino acids: CASKRPSGETQYF. The chain is built from TRBV6-5 and TRBJ2-5; maybe TRBD2 (5 bases). CDR1 is MNHEY and CDR2 is SVGAGI in the germline V gene. V lost 7 bases and J lost 5, with 14 bases in between. This CDR3 contains 13 residues.

The chain is built from TRBV6-4 and TRBJ2-1; a possible D gene is TRBD2 (6 bases). The CDR3 has 15 residues. V shed 5 bases and J shed 0 bases, with 11 bases lying between them. CDR1 and CDR2 from the germline V gene are MRHNA and SNTAGT. As DNA, the CDR3 is TGTGCCAGCAGTATGAGACTAGGCTCCTACAATGAGCAGTTCTTC. Translating gives CASSMRLGSYNEQFF.

The chain links TRBV5-1 to TRBJ2-7, with D uncertain. Germline V gene lookup returns CDR1 SGHRS and CDR2 YFSETQ. CDR3 length: 13 amino acids. Trimming removed 1 base at V and 7 bases at J, with 12 bases between. The CDR3 nucleotides read TGCGCCAGCAGCTTGTCGGGTTTGCAGGAGCAGTACGTC. It specifies CASSLSGLQEQYV.

The rearrangement uses TRBV5-4 and TRBJ2-2, with 9 bases lining up with TRBD2. J lost 3 bases, V lost 2 bases, and 5 bases had no gene match. This CDR3 spans 16 amino acids. CDR1 and CDR2 from the germline V gene are SGHNT and YYREEE (reference sequence). Written as DNA, the CDR3 is TGTGCCAGCAGCTTAAGGACTAGCGAATACACCGGGGAGCTGTTTTTT. Residues: CASSLRTSEYTGELFF.

The V gene is TRBV18, the J gene TRBJ1-2; the D is unclear. Trimming shortened V by 0 bases and J by 8 bases, and 13 bases separated the two germline ends. In germline, CDR1 is KGHSH, CDR2 LQKENI. The CDR3 is 14 residues long. Written as DNA, the CDR3 is TGTGCCAGCTCACCACCGCGAGGTGAAGGAGGCTACACCTTC. Its translation is CASSPPRGEGGYTF.

This rearrangement joins TRBV7-8 to TRBJ2-3; tentative D call: TRBD2 (5 bases). The CDR3 has 14 residues. CDR1 SGHVS and CDR2 FQNEAQ come from the germline V gene. Between the trimmed V and J ends, which lost 5 bases and 4 bases, there was a span of 13 bases. The CDR3: CASSQSEGADTQYF. The CDR3, as DNA: TGTGCCAGCAGCCAGAGCGAGGGTGCAGATACGCAGTATTTT.

V gene TRBV2 combines with J gene TRBJ1-5; D gene ambiguous. The V end lost 7 bases, the J end lost 1 base, and 11 bases lay between the germline ends. The CDR3 consists of 14 residues. From germline, CDR1 is SNHLY and CDR2 FYNNEI. CDR3 loop: CASTREMSNQPQHF. DNA of the CDR3: TGTGCCAGCACCCGGGAGATGAGCAATCAGCCCCAGCATTTT.

The chain links TRBV19 to TRBJ2-2, with D maybe TRBD2 (6 bases). The CDR3 has 14 amino acids. Trimming removed 7 bases at V and 7 bases at J, with 16 bases between. CDR1 is LNHDA, CDR2 SQIVND, per germline (reference sequence). The CDR3 DNA is TGTGCCAGTAACCGGTACGGGGGAGACGGGGAGCTGTTTTTT. It yields the protein CASNRYGGDGELFF.

This clone was counted between two and nine times. The J gene is TRBJ2-7, the V gene TRBV10-1, with D possibly matching TRBD2 (6 bases). In germline, CDR1 is WNHNN, CDR2 SYGVQD (reference sequence). V was trimmed by 4 bases and J by 5 bases, leaving 12 bases between them. CDR3 length: 13 residues. CDR3 residues: CASSGLRLDEQYF. In DNA, the CDR3 is TGCGCCAGCAGTGGGCTTAGACTAGACGAGCAGTACTTC.

The chain has TRBV5-1 and TRBJ2-7, with a possible D match to TRBD2 (6 bases). V was shortened by 3 bases and J by 0 bases, with 10 bases between the two germline ends. The CDR3 sequence is 14 residues long. Germline loops: CDR1 SGHRS, CDR2 YFSETQ. CDR3: CASSWGDGSYEQYV. CDR3 coding DNA: TGCGCCAGCAGCTGGGGGGACGGCTCCTACGAGCAGTACGTC.

The chain combines TRBV24-1 with TRBJ2-5; TRBD2 agrees at 14 bases. The V gene's germline CDR1 is KGHDR and CDR2 SFDVKD. V dropped 8 bases and J dropped 2; count of bases not matched to a gene: 9. The CDR3 length is 17 residues. CDR3 protein: CATIGLAGGPVQETQYF. Written as DNA, the CDR3 is TGTGCCACCATTGGACTAGCGGGGGGACCCGTTCAAGAGACCCAGTACTTC.

This chain joins TRBV5-6 and TRBJ2-7; 11 positions agree with TRBD1. The CDR3 is 14 amino acids. Germline lookup yields CDR1 SGHDT and CDR2 YYEEEE. With V trimmed by 3 bases and J by 6 bases, 5 bases remained unmatched. The DNA of the CDR3 is TGTGCCAGCAGCTGGACAGGGGGCCTAGGCGAGCAGTACTTC. Its protein is CASSWTGGLGEQYF.

The chain is built from TRBV30 and TRBJ1-2; 8 bases are shared with TRBD1. This CDR3 region has 16 residues. The trim removed 1 base at V and 7 bases at J, leaving 14 bases unmatched. Germline V gene data show CDR1 as GTSNPN and CDR2 as SVGIG (reference sequence). The CDR3 DNA is TGTGCCTGGAGTGACCCTAGGACAGGGAAGCCTCGTGGCTACACCTTC. Its translation is CAWSDPRTGKPRGYTF.

This chain uses TRBV6-5 with TRBJ1-5, with a tentative D call TRBD1 (6 bases). Germline V gene lookup returns CDR1 MNHEY and CDR2 SVGAGI. V was trimmed by 7 bases and J by 3 bases, leaving 13 bases between them. This CDR3 is built from 14 residues. DNA for the CDR3: TGTGCCAGCATTCCGGGGGGCTCCAATCAGCCCCAGCATTTT. It codes for CASIPGGSNQPQHF.

The count of this clone is one. This chain uses TRBV18 with TRBJ1-3; D remains unclear. Germline CDR1 reads KGHSH; CDR2 reads LQKENI. This CDR3 has 15 amino acids. Trimming removed 6 bases at V and 0 bases at J, with 12 bases between. This CDR3 reads CASSPRSDSGNTIYF. The CDR3 DNA is TGTGCCAGCTCCCCGCGTTCCGACTCTGGAAACACCATATATTTT. Drawing the rest from reference TRBV18 and TRBJ1-3, the complete variable domain is NAGVMQNPRHLVRRRGQEARLRCSPMKGHSHVYWYRQLPEEGLKFMVYLQKENIIDESGMPKERFSAEFPKEGPSILRIQQVVRGDSAAYFCASSPRSDSGNTIYFGEGSWLTVV.

V gene TRBV2 combines with J gene TRBJ2-3, with D perhaps TRBD2 (7 bases). Germline lookup yields CDR1 SNHLY and CDR2 FYNNEI. The length of the CDR3 is 16 residues. With 4 bases removed from V and 8 bases from J, the gap between germline ends came to 22 bases. Here the CDR3 DNA reads TGTGCCAGCAGTGTTGACAGGTCCCTTGGGAGGGGTACGCAGTATTTT. Protein sequence: CASSVDRSLGRGTQYF.

CDR3 DNA: TGCGCCAGCAGCTTGCAGGGACAAGAGACCCAGTACTTC. Translation: CASSLQGQETQYF. The chain combines TRBV5-1 with TRBJ2-5, with TRBD1 as a possible D gene (5 bases). Germline CDR1 SGHRS, CDR2 YFSETQ. The germline V and J ends were trimmed by 1 base and 2 bases, with 6 bases remaining between them. This CDR3 has 13 amino acids.

This clone was seen only a few times. The chain links TRBV3-1 (or the pseudogene TRBV3-2) to TRBJ1-2, with 8 bases that match TRBD1. J lost 5 bases, V lost 4 bases, and 6 bases had no gene match. Germline V lookup: CDR1 LGHDT, CDR2 YNNKEL (reference sequence). The CDR3 runs to 14 residues. This CDR3 is CASSLPGQEYGYTF. The CDR3 region has the DNA TGTGCCAGCAGCCTCCCGGGACAGGAGTATGGCTACACCTTC.

The V gene is TRBV5-1, the J gene TRBJ2-5; D is unresolved. V was cut by 0 bases and J by 2 bases, with 11 bases left in between. Germline values: CDR1 SGHRS, CDR2 YFSETQ. This CDR3 is 15 amino acids long. CDR3 amino acids: CASSLAAASQETQYF. The DNA for the CDR3 is TGCGCCAGCAGCTTGGCGGCGGCAAGTCAAGAGACCCAGTACTTC.

The chain is built from TRBV6-1 and TRBJ2-5, with 11 bases aligning to TRBD2. CDR1 and CDR2 (germline): MNHNS, SASEGT. Trimming at V came to 3 bases and at J to 10 bases, leaving 13 bases not matched to a gene. The CDR3 consists of 16 residues. CDR3 residues: CASSDEPSGGRGSQYF. CDR3 DNA sequence: TGTGCCAGCAGTGATGAGCCTAGCGGGGGGAGAGGGAGCCAGTACTTC.

This clone has a handful of counts. This chain connects TRBV30 to TRBJ1-3; a weak D match, TRBD1 (6 bases). The length of the CDR3 is 16 residues. Per the germline V gene, CDR1 is GTSNPN and CDR2 is SVGIG (reference sequence). V was clipped by 2 bases and J by 1 base, with 15 bases between them. Written as DNA, the CDR3 is TGTGCCTGGAGTAACAAACAGGGATCTTCTGGAAACACCATATATTTT. Its protein product is CAWSNKQGSSGNTIYF.

The rearrangement links TRBV9 to TRBJ2-3, with TRBD2 as a possible D gene (5 bases). With 2 bases removed from V and 2 bases from J, the gap between germline ends came to 9 bases. Germline V gene lookup returns CDR1 SGDLS and CDR2 YYNGEE. The CDR3 totals 14 residues. CDR3 sequence (DNA): TGTGCCAGCAGCGTTCAGCGGACCACAGATACGCAGTATTTT. It codes for CASSVQRTTDTQYF.

This clone was detected a few times. V and J are TRBV12-3 or TRBV12-4 and TRBJ1-3; D uncertain. V was clipped by 1 base and J by 6 bases, with 7 bases between them. The CDR3 extends over 13 amino acids. CDR3 coding DNA: TGTGCCAGCAGTTTAGGCCCACAAAACACCATATATTTT. Translating gives CASSLGPQNTIYF.

This clone was seen only once. The chain is built from TRBV12-5 and TRBJ1-3, with D perhaps TRBD1 (6 bases). The V and J ends lost 1 base and 5 bases respectively, with 12 bases between them. This CDR3 has 15 residues. From germline, CDR1 is LGHNT and CDR2 FRNRAP. CDR3 nucleotide sequence: TGTGCTAGTGGTTTGGGTGCAGGGGTGAGAAACACCATATATTTT. This translates into CASGLGAGVRNTIYF. The full variable domain, in which reference TRBV12-5 and TRBJ1-3 provide the parts outside the CDR3, is DARVTQTPRHKVTEMGQEVTMRCQPILGHNTVFWYRQTMMQGLELLAYFRNRAPLDDSGMPKDRFSAEMPDATLATLKIQPSEPRDSAVYFCASGLGAGVRNTIYFGEGSWLTVV.